The T cell receptor (beta chain) described here comes from a study of blood T cells in healthy people across ages. For the study at large: Per every two T cells, about one barcoded beta molecule was captured by template switching. The study's findings and limits: PBMCs left unsorted prevented a conclusive naive versus antigen-experienced comparison. Diversity was estimated from one million T cells, and these estimates were considered underestimates.

Of note for this clonotype: The antigen remains unidentified.

Then a second PCR, running about 7 to 11 cycles, was carried out with a sample-barcoded 5' primer and a J-beta primer mix. Every cDNA molecule bore a tag from a template-switch adaptor containing 12 random nucleotides. TCRdb re-derived calls from the 5' RACE reads in MiXCR, one entry per CDR3 protein. The repertoire holds 1.5 million to 2 million distinct CDR3 sequences, with approximately 40% as singletons. The CDR3 is made up of 12 amino acids. Germline-derived CDR1 and CDR2 are DFQATT and SNEGSKA (reference sequence). V lost 5 bases, J lost 4 bases, and 12 bases lay in between. The TCR sequence derives from a human donor in good health. Source material: blood. The chain joins TRBV20-1 to TRBJ2-7; TRBD1 might be the D (5 bases). CDR3 amino acids: CSADRTNYEQYF. The CDR3 region has the DNA TGCAGTGCTGACCGGACAAATTACGAGCAGTACTTC.